The 11 T cell receptor beta chains in this list originate from one sample, sequenced in a study of shared clonotypes between healthy human individuals. The protocol was immunoSEQ multiplex PCR, while the TCRdb copy is restricted to in-frame clones and leaves out a portion. The table shows millions of clones, with more than 90% occurring only once. Sequencing was done on a sample of naive CD4+ T cells sorted from blood. Stated subset: CD45RA+ positively selected. All receptors derive from a young man in good health.

Of note for this clone: Other DNA sequences of this sample code for an identical CDR3. The chain has TRBV30 and TRBJ1-2, with 7 bases identical to TRBD1. Germline V lookup: CDR1 GTSNPN, CDR2 SVGIG (reference sequence). Trimming removed 5 bases from V and 0 bases from J; junction bases left unmatched: 6. This CDR3 spans 14 amino acids. The CDR3 here is CAWGRDSANYGYTF. DNA of the CDR3: TGTGCCTGGGGACGGGACAGCGCTAACTATGGCTACACCTTC.

The chain uses TRBV7-3 and TRBJ1-6; the D is unclear. The CDR3 runs 13 residues. The germline V gene has CDR1 SGHTA and CDR2 FQGTGA. V was cut by 5 bases and J by 13 bases, with 15 bases left in between. Here the CDR3 reads CASSPGEGRPLHF. The CDR3 DNA is TGTGCCAGCAGCCCAGGAGAGGGAAGGCCCCTCCACTTT.

The rearrangement links TRBV19 to TRBJ2-3; D may be TRBD2 (5 bases). Trimming removed 4 bases at V and 1 base at J, with 15 bases between. Per the germline V gene, CDR1 is LNHDA and CDR2 is SQIVND (reference sequence). This CDR3 has 16 residues. The chain's CDR3 is CASSTLKGVGTDTQYF. CDR3 in DNA: TGTGCCAGTAGTACCCTAAAGGGAGTAGGCACAGATACGCAGTATTTT.

The V call is TRBV19, the J call TRBJ2-1; D perhaps matches TRBD1 (5 bases). There are 15 residues in the CDR3. Trimming cost V 1 base and J 7 bases, with 14 bases left between them. Germline values: CDR1 LNHDA, CDR2 SQIVND (reference sequence). The CDR3 is CASSIVVREGNEQFF. The CDR3 DNA is TGTGCCAGTAGTATAGTAGTCAGGGAAGGGAATGAGCAGTTCTTC.

This chain joins TRBV19 and TRBJ2-5; tentatively, D is TRBD2 (5 bases). Germline CDR1 and CDR2: LNHDA and SQIVND (reference sequence). V lost 5 bases and J 1 base, leaving 11 bases between the germline ends. The CDR3 runs to 14 residues. CDR3 amino acids: CASSPGLTQETQYF. The DNA for the CDR3 is TGTGCCAGTAGTCCTGGACTGACCCAAGAGACCCAGTACTTC.

This clone has a handful of counts. The chain employs TRBV7-8 and TRBJ1-1; possibly TRBD1 for D (5 bases). The CDR3 runs 14 residues. Germline V lookup: CDR1 SGHVS, CDR2 FQNEAQ. V was shortened by 3 bases and J by 1 base, with 9 bases between the two germline ends. CDR3 amino acids: CASSFGTANTEAFF. The CDR3, as DNA: TGTGCCAGCAGCTTCGGGACGGCGAACACTGAAGCTTTCTTT.

The chain links TRBV5-8 to TRBJ2-5, with TRBD2 as a possible D gene (6 bases). Germline values: CDR1 SGHTS, CDR2 YDEGEE. Trimming stripped 1 base from V and 7 bases from J, with 11 bases between. CDR3 size: 13 residues. This CDR3 is CASSLPGVGTQYF. In nucleotides, the CDR3 is TGTGCCAGCAGCTTGCCGGGAGTGGGGACCCAGTACTTC. Filled out from reference TRBV5-8 and TRBJ2-5, the complete variable domain reads EAGVTQSPTHLIKTRGQQATLRCSPISGHTSVYWYQQALGLGLQFLLWYDEGEERNRGNFPPRFSGRQFPNYSSELNVNALELEDSALYLCASSLPGVGTQYFGPGTRLLVL.

Points on this clone: Within the sample, other DNA sequences also encode this same CDR3. The V and J genes are TRBV30 and TRBJ1-6; 10 bases match TRBD1. V dropped 0 bases and J dropped 8; count of bases not matched to a gene: 1. The CDR3 contains 14 residues. Germline V gene data show CDR1 as GTSNPN and CDR2 as SVGIG (reference sequence). CDR3 loop: CAWSVGTGDSPLHF. DNA of the CDR3: TGTGCCTGGAGTGTGGGGACAGGGGATTCACCCCTCCACTTT. Drawing the rest from reference TRBV30 and TRBJ1-6, the complete variable domain is SQTIHQWPATLVQPVGSPLSLECTVEGTSNPNLYWYRQAAGRGLQLLFYSVGIGQISSEVPQNLSASRPQDRQFILSSKKLLLSDSGFYLCAWSVGTGDSPLHFGNGTRLTVT.

As concerns this clone: Other DNA sequences in this sample translate to the same CDR3. The chain links TRBV5-4 to TRBJ2-5; no firm D call. The CDR3 runs to 12 residues. Germline V gene data show CDR1 as SGHNT and CDR2 as YYREEE (reference sequence). The V end lost 5 bases, the J end lost 1 base, and 6 bases lay between the germline ends. In DNA form, the CDR3 reads TGTGCCAGCAGTGCGGCCCAAGAGACCCAGTACTTC. It specifies CASSAAQETQYF.

This clone was seen a few times. This chain links TRBV30 with TRBJ2-3, with D unclear. This CDR3 is 13 amino acids long. CDR1 and CDR2 from the germline V gene are GTSNPN and SVGIG (reference sequence). V dropped 0 bases and J dropped 4 bases, with 8 bases sitting between them. The CDR3: CAWSVSLADTQYF. In DNA form, the CDR3 reads TGTGCCTGGAGTGTAAGCCTAGCAGATACGCAGTATTTT.

This sequence joins TRBV28 and TRBJ1-3; perhaps TRBD1 as D (6 bases). In germline, CDR1 is MDHEN, CDR2 SYDVKM. This CDR3 comprises 16 residues. CDR3 nucleotides: TGTGTCGTGTCCGGGACATCGAAGACCTCTGGAAACACCATATATTTT. Its protein is CVVSGTSKTSGNTIYF.